According to its frequency, the clone carrying this TCR beta chain is medium-sized. TRB was amplified from roughly 250 ng of peripheral blood genomic DNA per sample. TRB rearrangements were amplified by touch-down multiplex PCR with mixed TRB-A/B primers. TCRdb processed the multiplex PCR reads again and assigns one entry to each CDR3 protein, with no DNA. The clone table shows about 9,500 distinct CDR3 sequences, with the ten largest holding about 9.2%. The data stem from a study of T cell clusters in autoimmune cytopenias. The source material was peripheral blood. The sequence was collected from a human donor with an autoimmune cytopenia or autoimmune hepatitis (not recorded which).

CDR3: CASSPPIRTRLTDTQYF. V and J are TRBV18 and TRBJ2-3; TCRdb picks TRBD1, but there is no DNA to check that call. CDR1 KGHSH and CDR2 LQKENI come from the germline V gene. The CDR3 has 17 residues.